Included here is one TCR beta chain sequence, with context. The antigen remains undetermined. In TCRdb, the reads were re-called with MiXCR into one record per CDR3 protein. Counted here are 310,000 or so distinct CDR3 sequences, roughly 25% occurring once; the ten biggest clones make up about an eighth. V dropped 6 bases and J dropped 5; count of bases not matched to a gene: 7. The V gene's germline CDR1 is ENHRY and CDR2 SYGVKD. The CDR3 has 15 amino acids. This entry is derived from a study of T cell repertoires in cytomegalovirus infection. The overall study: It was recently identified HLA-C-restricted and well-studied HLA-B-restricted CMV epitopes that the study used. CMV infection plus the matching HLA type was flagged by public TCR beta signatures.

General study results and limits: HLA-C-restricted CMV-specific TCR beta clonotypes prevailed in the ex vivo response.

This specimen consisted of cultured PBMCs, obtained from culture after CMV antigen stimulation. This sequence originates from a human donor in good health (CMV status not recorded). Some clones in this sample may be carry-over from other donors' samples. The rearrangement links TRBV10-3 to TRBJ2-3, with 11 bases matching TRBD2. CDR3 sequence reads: CAIRRLAGGGDTQYF. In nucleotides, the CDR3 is TGTGCCATCAGGAGGCTAGCGGGAGGAGGAGATACGCAGTATTTT.